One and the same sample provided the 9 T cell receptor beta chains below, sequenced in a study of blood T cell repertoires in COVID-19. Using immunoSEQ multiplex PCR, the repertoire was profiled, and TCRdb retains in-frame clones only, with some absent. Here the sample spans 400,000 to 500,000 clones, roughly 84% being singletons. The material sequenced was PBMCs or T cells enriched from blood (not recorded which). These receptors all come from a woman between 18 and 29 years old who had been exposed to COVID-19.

CDR3 nucleotides: TGTGCCAGTAGGGAACAGGTCCTGATGAACACTGAAGCTTTCTTT. Translation: CASREQVLMNTEAFF. The chain has TRBV19 and TRBJ1-1, with D possibly being TRBD1 (5 bases). Trimming took off 6 bases at V and 0 bases at J, with 14 bases between the two ends. Germline lookup yields CDR1 LNHDA and CDR2 SQIVND (reference sequence). The CDR3 runs to 15 residues.

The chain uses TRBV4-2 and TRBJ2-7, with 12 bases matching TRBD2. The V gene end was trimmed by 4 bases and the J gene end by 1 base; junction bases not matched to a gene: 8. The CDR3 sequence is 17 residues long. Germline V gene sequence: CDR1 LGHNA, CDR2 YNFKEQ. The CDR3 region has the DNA TGTGCCAGCAGCCCGAACCTAGCGGGAGGGCTTTCCTACGAGCAGTACTTC. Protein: CASSPNLAGGLSYEQYF.

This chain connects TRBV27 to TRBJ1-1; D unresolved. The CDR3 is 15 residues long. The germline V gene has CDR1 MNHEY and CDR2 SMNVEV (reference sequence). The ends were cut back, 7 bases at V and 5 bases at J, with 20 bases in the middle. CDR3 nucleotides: TGTGCCAGCACCTCGGTTGGAGCAGTGTCTACTGAAGCTTTCTTT. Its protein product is CASTSVGAVSTEAFF.

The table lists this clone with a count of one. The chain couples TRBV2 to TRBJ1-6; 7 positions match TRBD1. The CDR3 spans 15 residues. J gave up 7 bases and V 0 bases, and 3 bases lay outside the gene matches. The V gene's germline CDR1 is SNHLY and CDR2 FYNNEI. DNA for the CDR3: TGTGCCAGCAGTGAAGCGGACAGGCAGAATTCACCCCTCCACTTT. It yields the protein CASSEADRQNSPLHF.

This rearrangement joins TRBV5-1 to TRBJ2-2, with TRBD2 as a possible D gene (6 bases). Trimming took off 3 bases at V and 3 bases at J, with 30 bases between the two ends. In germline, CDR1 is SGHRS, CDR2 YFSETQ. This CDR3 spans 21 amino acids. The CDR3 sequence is CASSSRWGSGGKGLDTGELFF. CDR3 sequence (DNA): TGCGCCAGCAGCTCCCGCTGGGGAAGTGGGGGGAAAGGTCTGGACACCGGGGAGCTGTTTTTT.

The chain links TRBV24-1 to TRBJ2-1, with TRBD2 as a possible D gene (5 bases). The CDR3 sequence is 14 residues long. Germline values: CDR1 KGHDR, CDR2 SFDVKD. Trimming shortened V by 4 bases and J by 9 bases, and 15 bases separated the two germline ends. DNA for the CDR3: TGTGCCACCAGTGACCCCGGGGTCAGTGGTGAGCAGTTCTTC. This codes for CATSDPGVSGEQFF.

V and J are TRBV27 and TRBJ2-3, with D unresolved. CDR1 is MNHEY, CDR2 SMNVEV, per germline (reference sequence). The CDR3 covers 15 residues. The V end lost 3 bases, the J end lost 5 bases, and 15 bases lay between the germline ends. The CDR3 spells CASSFTRLYGDTQYF. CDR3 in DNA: TGTGCCAGCAGTTTTACTCGCCTCTACGGAGATACGCAGTATTTT.

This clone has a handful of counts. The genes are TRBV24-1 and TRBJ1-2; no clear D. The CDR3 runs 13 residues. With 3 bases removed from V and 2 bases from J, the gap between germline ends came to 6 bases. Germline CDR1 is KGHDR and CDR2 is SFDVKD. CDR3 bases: TGTGCCACCAGTGATCTACGGAACTATGGCTACACCTTC. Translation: CATSDLRNYGYTF.

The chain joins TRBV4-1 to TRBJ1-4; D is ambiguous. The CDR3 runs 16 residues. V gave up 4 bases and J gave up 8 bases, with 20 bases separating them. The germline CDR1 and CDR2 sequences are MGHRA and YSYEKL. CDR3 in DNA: TGCGCCAGCAGCCCTCCTCCGGGAACCTTTAAGGAAAAACTGTTTTTT. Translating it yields CASSPPPGTFKEKLFF.